The table lists the clone carrying this TCR beta chain with a count of one. The data derive from a study of blood T cell repertoires in COVID-19. Study-wide context: Material from acute and convalescent COVID-19 was sourced from the United States, Italy and Spain. Nucleic acid was either cDNA or gDNA, and it came from T cells, B-cell-depleted T cells, or PBMCs.

Trimming shortened V by 2 bases and J by 4 bases, and 15 bases separated the two germline ends. CDR1 SGHVT and CDR2 SQSDAQ come from the germline V gene. The CDR3 totals 16 residues. In the source study's methods: Quantification of nucleated cells was approximated via reference gene primer amplification. Using immunoSEQ multiplex PCR, the repertoire was profiled, and TCRdb retains in-frame clones only, with some absent. The D gene and trimming were derived from the DNA, and the V and J assignments and clone size from that table. The sample lists 75,000 to 80,000 clones, 70% to 90% occurring once. The sample taken for sequencing was peripheral blood. The rearrangement uses TRBV7-4 and TRBJ1-3; D perhaps matches TRBD1 (6 bases). The sequence came from a woman aged 55-70 years with acute or convalescent COVID-19. In DNA, the CDR3 is TGTGCCAGCAGCTTATTTTTTCGGGGGGCAGGAAACACCATATATTTT. Translation gives CASSLFFRGAGNTIYF.